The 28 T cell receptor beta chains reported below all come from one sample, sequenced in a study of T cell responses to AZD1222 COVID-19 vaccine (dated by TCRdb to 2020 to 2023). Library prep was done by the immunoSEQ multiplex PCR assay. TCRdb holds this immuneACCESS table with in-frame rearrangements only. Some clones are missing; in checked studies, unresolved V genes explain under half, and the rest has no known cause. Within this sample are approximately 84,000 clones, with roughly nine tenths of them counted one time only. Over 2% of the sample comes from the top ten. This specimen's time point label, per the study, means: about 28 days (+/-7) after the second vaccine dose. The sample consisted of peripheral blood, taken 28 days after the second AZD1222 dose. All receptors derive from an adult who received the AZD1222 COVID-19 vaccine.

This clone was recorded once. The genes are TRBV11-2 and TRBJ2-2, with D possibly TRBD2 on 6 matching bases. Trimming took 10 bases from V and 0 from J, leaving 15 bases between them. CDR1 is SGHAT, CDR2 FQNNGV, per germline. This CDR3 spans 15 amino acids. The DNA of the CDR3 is TGTGCCACCTCCGGGAGACTATCGAACACCGGGGAGCTGTTTTTT. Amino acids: CATSGRLSNTGELFF.

CDR3 in DNA: TGTGCCAGCAGTTTTTTTGCTGGAAACACCATATATTTT. Its protein is CASSFFAGNTIYF. V is TRBV12-3 or TRBV12-4 and J is TRBJ1-3; no firm D call. V was cut by 3 bases and J by 2 bases, with 5 bases left in between. This CDR3 spans 13 amino acids.

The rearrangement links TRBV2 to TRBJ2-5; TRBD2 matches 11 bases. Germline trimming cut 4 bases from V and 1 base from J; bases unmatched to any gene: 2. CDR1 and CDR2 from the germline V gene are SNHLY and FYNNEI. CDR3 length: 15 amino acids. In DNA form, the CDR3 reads TGTGCCAGCAGTGGTACTAGCGGGAGCCAAGAGACCCAGTACTTC. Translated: CASSGTSGSQETQYF.

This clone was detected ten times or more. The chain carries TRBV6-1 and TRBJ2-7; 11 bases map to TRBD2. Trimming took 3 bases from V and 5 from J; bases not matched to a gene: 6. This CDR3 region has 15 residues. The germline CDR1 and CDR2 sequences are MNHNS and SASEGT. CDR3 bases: TGTGCCAGCAGTGATAGCGGGGGGGCAGCAAACGAGCAGTACTTC. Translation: CASSDSGGAANEQYF.

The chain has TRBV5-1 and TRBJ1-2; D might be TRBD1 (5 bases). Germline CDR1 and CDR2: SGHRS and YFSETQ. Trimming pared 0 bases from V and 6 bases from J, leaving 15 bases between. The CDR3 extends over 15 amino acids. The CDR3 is CASSLGSAGLDGYTF. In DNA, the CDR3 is TGCGCCAGCAGCTTGGGGTCGGCAGGGCTGGATGGCTACACCTTC. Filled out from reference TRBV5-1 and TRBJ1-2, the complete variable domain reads KAGVTQTPRYLIKTRGQQVTLSCSPISGHRSVSWYQQTPGQGLQFLFEYFSETQRNKGNFPGRFSGRQFSNSRSEMNVSTLELGDSALYLCASSLGSAGLDGYTFGSGTRLTVV.

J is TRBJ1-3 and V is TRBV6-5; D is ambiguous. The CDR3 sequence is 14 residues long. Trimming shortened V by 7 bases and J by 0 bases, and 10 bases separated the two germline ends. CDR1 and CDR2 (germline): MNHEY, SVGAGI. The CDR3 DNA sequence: TGTGCCAGCATCCTCCGGGACTCTGGAAACACCATATATTTT. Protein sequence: CASILRDSGNTIYF.

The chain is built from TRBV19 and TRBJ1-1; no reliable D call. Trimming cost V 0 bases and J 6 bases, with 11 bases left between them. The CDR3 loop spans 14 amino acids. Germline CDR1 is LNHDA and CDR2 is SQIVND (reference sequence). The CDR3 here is CASSIDLSSAEAFF. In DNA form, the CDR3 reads TGTGCCAGTAGTATAGATTTAAGTAGTGCTGAAGCTTTCTTT.

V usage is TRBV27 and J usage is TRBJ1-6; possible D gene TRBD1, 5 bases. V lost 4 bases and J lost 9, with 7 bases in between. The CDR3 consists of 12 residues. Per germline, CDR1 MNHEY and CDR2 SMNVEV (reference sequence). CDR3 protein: CASSWGGSPLHF. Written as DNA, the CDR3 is TGTGCCAGCAGTTGGGGCGGTTCACCCCTCCACTTT.

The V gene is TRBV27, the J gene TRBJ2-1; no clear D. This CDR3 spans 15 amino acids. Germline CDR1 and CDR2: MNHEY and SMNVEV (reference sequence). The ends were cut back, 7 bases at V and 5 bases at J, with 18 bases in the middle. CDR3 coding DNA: TGTGCCAGCACGATGAATAGAAATTGGAACAATGAGCAGTTCTTC. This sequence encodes CASTMNRNWNNEQFF.

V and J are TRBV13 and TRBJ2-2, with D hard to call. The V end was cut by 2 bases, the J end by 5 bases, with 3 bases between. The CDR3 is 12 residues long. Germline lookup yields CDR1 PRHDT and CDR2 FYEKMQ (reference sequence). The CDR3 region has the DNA TGTGCCAGCAGCTTATATACCGGGGAGCTGTTTTTT. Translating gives CASSLYTGELFF.

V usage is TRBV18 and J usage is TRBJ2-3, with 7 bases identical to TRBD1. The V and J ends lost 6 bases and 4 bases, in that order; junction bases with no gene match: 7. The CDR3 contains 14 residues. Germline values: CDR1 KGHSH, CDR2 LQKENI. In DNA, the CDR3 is TGTGCCAGCTCCTTACGACAGGGCGCAGATACGCAGTATTTT. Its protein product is CASSLRQGADTQYF.

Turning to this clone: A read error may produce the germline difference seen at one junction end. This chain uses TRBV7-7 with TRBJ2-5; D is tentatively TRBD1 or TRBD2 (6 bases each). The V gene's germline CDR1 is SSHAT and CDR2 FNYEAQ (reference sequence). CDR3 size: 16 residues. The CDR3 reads CASSLVGGGNQETQYF. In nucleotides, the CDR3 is TGTGCTAGCAGCTTAGTAGGAGGGGGGAATCAAGAGACCCAGTACTTC.

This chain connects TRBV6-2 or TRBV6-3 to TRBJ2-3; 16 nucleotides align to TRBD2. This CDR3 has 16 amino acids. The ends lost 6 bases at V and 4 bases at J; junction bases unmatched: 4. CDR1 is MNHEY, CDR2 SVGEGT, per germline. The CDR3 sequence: CASSLGTSGGADTQYF. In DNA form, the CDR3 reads TGTGCCAGCAGCCTCGGGACTAGCGGGGGGGCAGATACGCAGTATTTT.

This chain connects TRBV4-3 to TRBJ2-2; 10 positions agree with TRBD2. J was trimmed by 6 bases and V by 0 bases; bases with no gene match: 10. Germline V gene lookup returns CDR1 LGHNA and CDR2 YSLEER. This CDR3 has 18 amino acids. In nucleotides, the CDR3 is TGCGCCAGCAGCCAAGACCGAGCGGGGGGGGCTGAGGCCGGGGAGCTGTTTTTT. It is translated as CASSQDRAGGAEAGELFF.

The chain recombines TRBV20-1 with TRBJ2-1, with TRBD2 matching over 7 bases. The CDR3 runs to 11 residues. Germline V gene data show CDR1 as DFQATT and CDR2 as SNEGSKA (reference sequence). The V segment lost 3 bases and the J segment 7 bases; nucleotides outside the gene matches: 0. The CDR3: CSASSGNEQFF. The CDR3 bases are TGCAGTGCTAGTAGCGGGAATGAGCAGTTCTTC.

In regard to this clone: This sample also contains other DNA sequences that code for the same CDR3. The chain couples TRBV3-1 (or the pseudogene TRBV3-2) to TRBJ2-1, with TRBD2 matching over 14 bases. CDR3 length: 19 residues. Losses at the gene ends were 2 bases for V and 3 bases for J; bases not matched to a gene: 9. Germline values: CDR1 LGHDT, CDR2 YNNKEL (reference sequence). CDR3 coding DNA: TGTGCCAGCAGCCAAAAATTGGGACTAGCGGGAGTATTCTACAATGAGCAGTTCTTC. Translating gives CASSQKLGLAGVFYNEQFF.

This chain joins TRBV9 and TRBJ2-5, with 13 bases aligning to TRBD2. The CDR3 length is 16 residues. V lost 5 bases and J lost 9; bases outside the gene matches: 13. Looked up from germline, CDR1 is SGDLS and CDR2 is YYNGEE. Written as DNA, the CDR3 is TGTGCCAGCAGTGAAGGGGGGACTAGCGGGGTCAACGCCCAGTACTTC. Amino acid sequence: CASSEGGTSGVNAQYF. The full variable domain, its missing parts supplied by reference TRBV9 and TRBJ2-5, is DSGVTQTPKHLITATGQRVTLRCSPRSGDLSVYWYQQSLDQGLQFLIQYYNGEERAKGNILERFSAQQFPDLHSELNLSSLELGDSALYFCASSEGGTSGVNAQYFGPGTRLLVL.

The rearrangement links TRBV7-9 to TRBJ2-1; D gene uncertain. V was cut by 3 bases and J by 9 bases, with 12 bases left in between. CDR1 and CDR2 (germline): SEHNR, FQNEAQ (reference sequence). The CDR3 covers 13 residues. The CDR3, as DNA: TGTGCCAGCAGCTTGGACCGAGCCCCTGAGCAGTTCTTC. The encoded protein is CASSLDRAPEQFF.

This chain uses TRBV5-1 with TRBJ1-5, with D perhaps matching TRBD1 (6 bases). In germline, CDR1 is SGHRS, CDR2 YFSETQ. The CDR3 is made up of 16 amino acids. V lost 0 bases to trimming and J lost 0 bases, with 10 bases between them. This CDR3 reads CASSLEGGLSNQPQHF. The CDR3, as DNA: TGCGCCAGCAGCTTGGAGGGGGGCCTTAGCAATCAGCCCCAGCATTTT.

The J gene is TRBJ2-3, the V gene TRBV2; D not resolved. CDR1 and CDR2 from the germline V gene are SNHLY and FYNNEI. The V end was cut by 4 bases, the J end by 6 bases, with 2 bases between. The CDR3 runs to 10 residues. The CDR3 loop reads CASSVDTQYF. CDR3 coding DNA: TGTGCCAGCAGTGTGGATACGCAGTATTTT.

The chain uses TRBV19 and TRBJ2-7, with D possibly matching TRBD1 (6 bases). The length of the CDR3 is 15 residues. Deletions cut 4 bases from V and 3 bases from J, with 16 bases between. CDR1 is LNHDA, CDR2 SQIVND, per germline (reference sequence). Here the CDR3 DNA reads TGTGCCAGTAGTAAAATGGACAGTCTCAACTACGAGCAGTACTTC. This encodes CASSKMDSLNYEQYF.

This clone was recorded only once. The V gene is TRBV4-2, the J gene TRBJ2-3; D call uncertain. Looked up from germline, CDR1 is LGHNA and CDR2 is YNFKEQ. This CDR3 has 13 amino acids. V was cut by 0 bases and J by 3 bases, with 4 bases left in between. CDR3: CASSQDRTDTQYF. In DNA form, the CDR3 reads TGTGCCAGCAGCCAAGACAGGACAGATACGCAGTATTTT.

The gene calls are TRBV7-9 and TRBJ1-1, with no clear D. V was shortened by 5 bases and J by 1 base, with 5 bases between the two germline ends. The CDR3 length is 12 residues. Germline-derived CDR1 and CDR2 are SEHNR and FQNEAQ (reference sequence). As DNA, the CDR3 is TGTGCCAGCAGCGCGTCGAACACTGAAGCTTTCTTT. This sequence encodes CASSASNTEAFF.

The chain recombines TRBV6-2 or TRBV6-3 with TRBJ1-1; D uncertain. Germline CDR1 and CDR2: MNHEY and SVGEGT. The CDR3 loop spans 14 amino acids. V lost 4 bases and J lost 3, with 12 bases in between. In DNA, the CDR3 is TGTGCCAGCAGTTGGACTAGGGCGGACACTGAAGCTTTCTTT. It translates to CASSWTRADTEAFF.

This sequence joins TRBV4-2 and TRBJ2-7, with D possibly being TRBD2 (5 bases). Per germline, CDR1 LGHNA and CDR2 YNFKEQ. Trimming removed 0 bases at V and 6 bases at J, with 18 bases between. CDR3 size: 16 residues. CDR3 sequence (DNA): TGTGCCAGCAGCCAAGATCTAACCCGAGGGCCCTCCGAGCAGTACTTC. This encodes CASSQDLTRGPSEQYF.

CDR3 protein: CAWMEESSYEQYF. The CDR3 DNA reads TGTGCCTGGATGGAGGAGAGCTCCTACGAGCAGTACTTC. The chain uses TRBV30 and TRBJ2-7; maybe TRBD2 (5 bases). The CDR3 runs 13 residues. CDR1 and CDR2 (germline): GTSNPN, SVGIG (reference sequence). The ends were cut back, 4 bases at V and 0 bases at J, with 10 bases in the middle.

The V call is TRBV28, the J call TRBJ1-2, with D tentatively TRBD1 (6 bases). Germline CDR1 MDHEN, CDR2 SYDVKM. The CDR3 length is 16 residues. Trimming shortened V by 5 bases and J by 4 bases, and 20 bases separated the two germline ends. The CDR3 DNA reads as TGTGCCAGCAGTGGTGGCTTTTGGACAGCGCTCTATGGCTACACCTTC. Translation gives CASSGGFWTALYGYTF.

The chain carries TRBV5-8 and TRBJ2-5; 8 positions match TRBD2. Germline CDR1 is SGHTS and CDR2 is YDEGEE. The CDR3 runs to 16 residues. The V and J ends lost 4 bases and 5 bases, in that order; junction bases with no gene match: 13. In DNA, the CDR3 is TGTGCCAGCAGCAAGGTCGGGGGGGCGCAGGGGGAGACCCAGTACTTC. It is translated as CASSKVGGAQGETQYF.